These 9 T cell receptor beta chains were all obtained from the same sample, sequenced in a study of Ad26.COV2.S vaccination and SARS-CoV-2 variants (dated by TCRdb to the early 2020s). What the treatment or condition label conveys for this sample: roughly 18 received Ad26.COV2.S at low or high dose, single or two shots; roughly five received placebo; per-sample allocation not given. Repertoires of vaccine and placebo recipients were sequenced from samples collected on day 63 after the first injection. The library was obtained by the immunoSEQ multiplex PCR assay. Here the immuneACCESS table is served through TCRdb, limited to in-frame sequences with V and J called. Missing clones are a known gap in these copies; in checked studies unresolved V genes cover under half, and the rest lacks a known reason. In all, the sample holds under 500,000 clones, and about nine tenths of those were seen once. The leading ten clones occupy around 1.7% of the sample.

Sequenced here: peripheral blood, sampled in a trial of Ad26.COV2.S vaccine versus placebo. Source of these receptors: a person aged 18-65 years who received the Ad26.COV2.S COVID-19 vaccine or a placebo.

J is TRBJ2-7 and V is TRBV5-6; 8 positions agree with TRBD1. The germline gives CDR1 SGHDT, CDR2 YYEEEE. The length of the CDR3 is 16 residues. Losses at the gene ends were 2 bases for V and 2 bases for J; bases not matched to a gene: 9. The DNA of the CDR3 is TGTGCCAGCAGCTTCCTGACTGGGACAGGCGCCTACGAGCAGTACTTC. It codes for CASSFLTGTGAYEQYF.

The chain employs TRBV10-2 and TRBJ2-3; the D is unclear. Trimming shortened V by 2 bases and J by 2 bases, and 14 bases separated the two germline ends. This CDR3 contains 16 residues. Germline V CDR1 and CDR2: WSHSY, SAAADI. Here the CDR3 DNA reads TGCGCCAGCAGTGAGCAGGTGGCAGGAAACACAGATACGCAGTATTTT. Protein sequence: CASSEQVAGNTDTQYF.

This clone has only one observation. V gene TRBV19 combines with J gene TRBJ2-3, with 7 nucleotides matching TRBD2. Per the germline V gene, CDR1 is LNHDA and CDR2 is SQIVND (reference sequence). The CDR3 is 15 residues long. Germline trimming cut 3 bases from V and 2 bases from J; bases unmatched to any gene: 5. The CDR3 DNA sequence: TGTGCCAGTAGTATCGGGCTAGCGGACACAGATACGCAGTATTTT. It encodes CASSIGLADTDTQYF.

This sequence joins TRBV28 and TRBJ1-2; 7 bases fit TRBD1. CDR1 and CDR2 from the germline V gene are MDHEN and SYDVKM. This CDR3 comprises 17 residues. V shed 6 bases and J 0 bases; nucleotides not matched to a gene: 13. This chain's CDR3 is CASRPPPGTEPNYGYTF. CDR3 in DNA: TGTGCCAGCAGACCGCCCCCCGGGACAGAACCTAACTATGGCTACACCTTC.

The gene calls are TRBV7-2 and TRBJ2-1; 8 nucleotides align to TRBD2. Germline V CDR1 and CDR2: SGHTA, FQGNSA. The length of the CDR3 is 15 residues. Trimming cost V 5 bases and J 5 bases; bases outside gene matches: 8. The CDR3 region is CASSHLAGQDNEQFF. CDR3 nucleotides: TGTGCCAGCAGCCACCTAGCGGGTCAAGACAATGAGCAGTTCTTC.

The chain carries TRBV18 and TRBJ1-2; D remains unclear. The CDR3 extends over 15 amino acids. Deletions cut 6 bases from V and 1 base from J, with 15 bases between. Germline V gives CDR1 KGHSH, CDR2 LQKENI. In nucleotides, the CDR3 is TGTGCCAGCTCGCCAGCGGTCGGGGTTAACTATGGCTACACCTTC. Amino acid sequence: CASSPAVGVNYGYTF. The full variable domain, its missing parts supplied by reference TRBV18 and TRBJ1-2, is NAGVMQNPRHLVRRRGQEARLRCSPMKGHSHVYWYRQLPEEGLKFMVYLQKENIIDESGMPKERFSAEFPKEGPSILRIQQVVRGDSAAYFCASSPAVGVNYGYTFGSGTRLTVV.

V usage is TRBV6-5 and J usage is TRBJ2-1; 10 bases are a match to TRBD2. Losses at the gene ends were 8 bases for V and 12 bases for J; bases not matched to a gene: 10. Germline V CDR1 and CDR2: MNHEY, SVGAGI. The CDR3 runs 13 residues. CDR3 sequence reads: CASGLSGGLMQFF. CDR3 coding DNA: TGTGCCAGCGGCCTTAGCGGGGGGCTTATGCAGTTCTTC.

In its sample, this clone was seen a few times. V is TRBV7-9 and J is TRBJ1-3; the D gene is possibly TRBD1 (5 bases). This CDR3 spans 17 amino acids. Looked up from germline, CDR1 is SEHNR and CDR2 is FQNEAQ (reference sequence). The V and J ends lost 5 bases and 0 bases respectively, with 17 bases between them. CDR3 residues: CASSLRGMLSSGNTIYF. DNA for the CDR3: TGTGCCAGCAGCCTGCGGGGGATGCTAAGCTCTGGAAACACCATATATTTT.

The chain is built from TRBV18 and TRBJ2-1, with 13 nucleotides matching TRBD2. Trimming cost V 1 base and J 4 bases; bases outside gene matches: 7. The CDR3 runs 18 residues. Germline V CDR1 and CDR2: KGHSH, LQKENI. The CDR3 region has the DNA TGTGCCAGCTCACCACTTCTAGGACTAGCGGGGGTTTACAATGAGCAGTTCTTC. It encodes CASSPLLGLAGVYNEQFF. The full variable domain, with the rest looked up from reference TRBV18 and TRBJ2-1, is NAGVMQNPRHLVRRRGQEARLRCSPMKGHSHVYWYRQLPEEGLKFMVYLQKENIIDESGMPKERFSAEFPKEGPSILRIQQVVRGDSAAYFCASSPLLGLAGVYNEQFFGPGTRLTVL.